This TCR beta chain was captured in a study of blood T cell repertoires in COVID-19. Study overall: Sites in the United States, Italy and Spain provided acute and convalescent COVID-19 samples. The cDNA or gDNA used as material had been derived from T cells, B-cell-depleted T cells, or PBMCs.

The authors' processing: For nucleated cells, counts were estimated from reference gene primer amplification. The protocol was immunoSEQ multiplex PCR, while the TCRdb copy is restricted to in-frame clones and leaves out a portion. The V and J calls and clone size are taken from that table; D and trimming were inferred from the DNA. The data contain fewer than 50,000 clones, 80% to 90% of them singletons. CDR3 length: 14 amino acids. With V trimmed by 7 bases and J by 6 bases, 6 bases remained unmatched. Germline CDR1 reads LNHDA; CDR2 reads SQIVND (reference sequence). Sequencing input: peripheral blood. The rearrangement joins TRBV19 to TRBJ2-2; 9 bases are a match to TRBD2. The TCR comes from a woman of 80 years or more with active or convalescent COVID-19. In DNA, the CDR3 is TGTGCCAGTAAGGGCGGGAGGGCCCCCGGGGAGCTGTTTTTT. Protein: CASKGGRAPGELFF.